These 23 T cell receptor beta chains were all obtained from the same sample, sequenced in a study of blood T cell repertoires in COVID-19. The protocol was immunoSEQ multiplex PCR, while the TCRdb copy is restricted to in-frame clones and leaves out a portion. The table records fewer than 300,000 clones, around 90% of them present only once. The sequenced material came from peripheral blood. The receptors shown here come from a man in his fifties or sixties who had recovered from COVID-19.

This sequence joins TRBV6-5 and TRBJ2-7; tentative D call: TRBD1 (5 bases). This CDR3 is built from 13 residues. V was clipped by 0 bases and J by 6 bases, with 9 bases between them. The germline gives CDR1 MNHEY, CDR2 SVGAGI. The CDR3 here is CASSYSWGGEQYF. CDR3 nucleotides: TGTGCCAGCAGTTACTCGTGGGGCGGCGAGCAGTACTTC.

The CDR3 region has the DNA TGTGCCAGCAGCTCCCGCAGCACGGGGAGTCCCAACTATGGCTACACCTTC. It is translated as CASSSRSTGSPNYGYTF. V is TRBV7-9 and J is TRBJ1-2; D uncertain. The CDR3 length is 17 residues. V was pared by 4 bases and J by 2 bases, with 20 bases between. CDR1 is SEHNR, CDR2 FQNEAQ, per germline (reference sequence).

The V call is TRBV18, the J call TRBJ1-2; 7 nucleotides agree with TRBD1. This CDR3 has 21 residues. CDR1 and CDR2 from the germline V gene are KGHSH and LQKENI. Trimming took 2 bases from V and 7 from J; bases not matched to a gene: 28. The CDR3 sequence: CASSPSAAASERQGKVGGYTF. The CDR3 DNA reads as TGTGCCAGCTCACCATCGGCTGCCGCCTCAGAGCGACAGGGAAAAGTTGGTGGCTACACCTTC.

The V and J genes are TRBV11-2 and TRBJ2-7; 9 bases agree with TRBD1. The CDR3 sequence is 15 residues long. The germline V gene has CDR1 SGHAT and CDR2 FQNNGV. J gave up 4 bases and V 5 bases, and 9 bases lay outside the gene matches. CDR3 loop: CASSAGQGNHYEQYF. The DNA of the CDR3 is TGTGCCAGCAGCGCCGGACAGGGGAACCATTACGAGCAGTACTTC.

The genes are TRBV2 and TRBJ2-4; 7 bases are a match to TRBD1. In germline, CDR1 is SNHLY, CDR2 FYNNEI. V dropped 10 bases and J dropped 5; count of bases not matched to a gene: 8. The CDR3 loop spans 13 amino acids. CDR3 amino acids: CATQDRAQNIQYF. The CDR3 DNA follows: TGTGCCACACAAGACAGGGCCCAAAACATTCAGTACTTC.

The chain joins TRBV5-4 to TRBJ1-2, with 10 bases that match TRBD1. Trimming cost V 4 bases and J 7 bases; bases outside gene matches: 7. The CDR3 sequence is 14 residues long. The V gene's germline CDR1 is SGHNT and CDR2 YYREEE (reference sequence). In DNA form, the CDR3 reads TGTGCCAGCAGCGCCCCGGGACAGGGGACTGGCTACACCTTC. This translates into CASSAPGQGTGYTF.

The CDR3 here is CASSSDRGSTDTQYF. The DNA of the CDR3 is TGTGCCAGTAGTAGCGACAGGGGGTCCACAGATACGCAGTATTTT. The chain joins TRBV19 to TRBJ2-3, with 9 nucleotides matching TRBD1. The V gene's germline CDR1 is LNHDA and CDR2 SQIVND (reference sequence). This CDR3 has 15 residues. V gave up 4 bases and J gave up 2 bases; unmatched junction bases: 4.

The V and J genes are TRBV29-1 and TRBJ1-2; D might be TRBD1 (5 bases). Trimming took off 0 bases at V and 6 bases at J, with 14 bases between the two ends. Germline CDR1 SQVTM, CDR2 ANQGSEA. The CDR3 spans 14 residues. The CDR3: CSVEDLFGGDGYTF. Written as DNA, the CDR3 is TGCAGCGTTGAAGATCTTTTCGGGGGGGATGGCTACACCTTC.

CDR3 residues: CASSSTGLVTNTEAFF. In nucleotides, the CDR3 is TGTGCCAGCAGTTCGACAGGGTTGGTAACAAACACTGAAGCTTTCTTT. The genes are TRBV6-5 and TRBJ1-1; 7 positions agree with TRBD1. The V gene end was trimmed by 4 bases and the J gene end by 2 bases; junction bases not matched to a gene: 10. The V gene's germline CDR1 is MNHEY and CDR2 SVGAGI. This CDR3 is built from 16 residues.

The rearrangement links TRBV19 to TRBJ2-5; D remains ambiguous. Trimming left V 3 bases short and J 4 bases short, with 12 bases between. CDR1 is LNHDA, CDR2 SQIVND, per germline (reference sequence). The CDR3 length is 14 residues. The CDR3 DNA reads TGTGCCAGTAGTATTGGCGGCTTCGGAGAGACCCAGTACTTC. Its protein product is CASSIGGFGETQYF.

The gene calls are TRBV18 and TRBJ1-2, with 7 bases matching TRBD1. The V segment lost 3 bases and the J segment 4 bases; nucleotides outside the gene matches: 8. The CDR3 is made up of 15 amino acids. Germline CDR1 KGHSH, CDR2 LQKENI. The CDR3 coding sequence is TGTGCCAGCTCACCTTACGACAGGGAAGGCTATGGCTACACCTTC. It encodes CASSPYDREGYGYTF.

This clone showed up just once. The chain employs TRBV27 and TRBJ1-6; 7 positions agree with TRBD1. With 6 bases clipped from V and 9 bases from J, the junction kept 8 bases outside the gene matches. CDR3 length equals 14 residues. Germline V CDR1 and CDR2: MNHEY, SMNVEV (reference sequence). The CDR3 protein is CASSRRQGGSPLHF. CDR3 DNA: TGTGCCAGCAGCCGGCGACAGGGAGGTTCACCCCTCCACTTT.

This clone was seen once. The gene calls are TRBV9 and TRBJ2-1; D is ambiguous. Per the germline V gene, CDR1 is SGDLS and CDR2 is YYNGEE. V gave up 4 bases and J gave up 5 bases, with 4 bases separating them. This CDR3 has 11 amino acids. The CDR3 here is CASSQDNEQFF. CDR3 DNA sequence: TGTGCCAGCAGCCAGGACAATGAGCAGTTCTTC. Full variable domain (remainder filled in from reference TRBV9 and TRBJ2-1): DSGVTQTPKHLITATGQRVTLRCSPRSGDLSVYWYQQSLDQGLQFLIQYYNGEERAKGNILERFSAQQFPDLHSELNLSSLELGDSALYFCASSQDNEQFFGPGTRLTVL.

The chain carries TRBV2 and TRBJ1-2; 7 bases line up with TRBD1. CDR1 is SNHLY, CDR2 FYNNEI, per germline. The CDR3 contains 13 residues. J lost 6 bases, V lost 6 bases, and 7 bases had no gene match. The CDR3 bases are TGTGCCAGCAGGCCCGGGACAGAAAATGGCTACACCTTC. This sequence encodes CASRPGTENGYTF.

The gene calls are TRBV19 and TRBJ1-2, with a weak D call TRBD1 (5 bases). Looked up from germline, CDR1 is LNHDA and CDR2 is SQIVND (reference sequence). V was cut by 6 bases and J by 4 bases, with 12 bases left in between. The CDR3 is 13 amino acids. The CDR3: CASRVDSSYGYTF. The CDR3 bases are TGTGCCAGTAGGGTTGACAGCAGCTATGGCTACACCTTC. The full variable domain, with the rest looked up from reference TRBV19 and TRBJ1-2, is DGGITQSPKYLFRKEGQNVTLSCEQNLNHDAMYWYRQDPGQGLRLIYYSQIVNDFQKGDIAEGYSVSREKKESFPLTVTSAQKNPTAFYLCASRVDSSYGYTFGSGTRLTVV.

The CDR3 here is CASVGTGDDEQYF. The DNA for the CDR3 is TGTGCCAGCGTCGGGACAGGAGATGACGAGCAGTACTTC. V is TRBV5-6 and J is TRBJ2-7, with 8 positions matching TRBD1. J was trimmed by 5 bases and V by 7 bases; bases with no gene match: 8. The germline gives CDR1 SGHDT, CDR2 YYEEEE. The CDR3 extends over 13 amino acids.

J is TRBJ2-1 and V is TRBV14; D might be TRBD1 (5 bases). The CDR3 has 15 residues. The V end lost 3 bases, the J end lost 1 base, and 10 bases lay between the germline ends. The germline V gene has CDR1 SGHDN and CDR2 FVKESK. For the CDR3, the DNA is TGTGCCAGCAGCCACGCGACAGATTCCTACAATGAGCAGTTCTTC. This codes for CASSHATDSYNEQFF.

This sequence joins TRBV11-2 and TRBJ2-2; D not certain. V lost 0 bases to trimming and J lost 1 base, with 3 bases between them. Per the germline V gene, CDR1 is SGHAT and CDR2 is FQNNGV. This CDR3 spans 14 amino acids. This chain's CDR3 is CASSLDRNTGELFF. The CDR3 DNA follows: TGTGCCAGCAGCTTAGATAGGAACACCGGGGAGCTGTTTTTT.

This clone was picked up a small number of times. The chain couples TRBV5-1 to TRBJ1-4; D gene ambiguous. Germline CDR1 and CDR2: SGHRS and YFSETQ. The CDR3 extends over 13 amino acids. V lost 1 base to trimming and J lost 4 bases, with 5 bases between them. The CDR3: CASSLNINEKLFF. The CDR3 DNA reads as TGCGCCAGCAGCTTGAACATTAATGAAAAACTGTTTTTT.

The chain couples TRBV7-6 to TRBJ2-2; weak D call: TRBD1 (6 bases). V gave up 5 bases and J gave up 4 bases, with 14 bases separating them. Germline V gene sequence: CDR1 SGHVS, CDR2 FNYEAQ. The CDR3 has 15 residues. The CDR3 sequence is CASSPEADSTGELFF. CDR3 nucleotides: TGTGCCAGCAGCCCCGAAGCGGACAGCACCGGGGAGCTGTTTTTT.

This clone came up once. The V and J genes are TRBV4-2 and TRBJ1-2, with TRBD1 matching 7 bases. Germline V gives CDR1 LGHNA, CDR2 YNFKEQ. There are 15 residues in the CDR3. Losses at the gene ends were 4 bases for V and 0 bases for J; bases not matched to a gene: 5. The CDR3 is CASSRDGTANYGYTF. CDR3 DNA: TGTGCCAGCAGCCGTGACGGGACAGCTAACTATGGCTACACCTTC.

V and J are TRBV5-8 and TRBJ1-5; unclear D gene. CDR1 and CDR2 from the germline V gene are SGHTS and YDEGEE. Trimming removed 0 bases from V and 3 bases from J, with 13 bases in between. The CDR3 is 16 amino acids. CDR3 region: CASSLADGSHNQPQHF. CDR3 nucleotide sequence: TGTGCCAGCAGCTTGGCCGACGGGTCCCACAATCAGCCCCAGCATTTT.

The chain uses TRBV5-8 and TRBJ1-6; no clear D gene. Per germline, CDR1 SGHTS and CDR2 YDEGEE. Trimming stripped 0 bases from V and 3 bases from J, with 10 bases between. The CDR3 totals 16 residues. The CDR3 loop reads CASSLGQLNYNSPLHF. The CDR3 DNA reads as TGTGCCAGCAGCTTGGGTCAACTAAACTATAATTCACCCCTCCACTTT.